These T cell receptor beta chains were read from a single sample in a study of blood T cell repertoires in COVID-19. Produced via immunoSEQ multiplex PCR; TCRdb's table is partial and in-frame only. In the table there are 200,000 to 250,000 clones, 70% to 85% of which are singletons. Sequencing was performed on peripheral blood. All receptors derive from a middle-aged woman who had recovered from COVID-19. CDR3s include the opening cysteine and the closing phenylalanine or tryptophan. A D gene is named only where the DNA matches it firmly. Clone size is given for some rows only: seen once, a few or many times, or a class if the clone is expanded.

j_call d_call v_call clone_size cdr3_aa cdr3_nt
TRBJ2-7 - TRBV9 - CASSVGQGGYEQYF TGTGCCAGCAGCGTAGGACAGGGAGGCTACGAGCAGTACTTC
TRBJ1-2 - TRBV6-1 - CASSEALFKRGFRDGYTF TGTGCCAGCAGTGAAGCGCTGTTTAAGAGGGGGTTTAGAGATGGCTACACCTTC
TRBJ2-1 TRBD1 TRBV5-1 - CASSLGQGNEQFF TGCGCCAGCAGCTTGGGACAGGGAAATGAGCAGTTCTTC
TRBJ1-2 - TRBV6-5 - CASKIPGGTYGYTF TGTGCCAGCAAGATCCCCGGGGGGACCTATGGCTACACCTTC
TRBJ1-1 - TRBV27 - CASGPLAVNTEAFF TGTGCCAGCGGTCCGCTCGCGGTGAACACTGAAGCTTTCTTT
TRBJ1-1 - TRBV5-6 - CASSLTGHRNTEAFF TGTGCCAGCAGCTTGACGGGACACCGGAACACTGAAGCTTTCTTT
TRBJ2-5 - TRBV7-2 - CASSLASLRGGPGETQYF TGTGCCAGCAGCTTAGCGTCCCTTAGGGGGGGGCCGGGGGAGACCCAGTACTTC
TRBJ2-3 TRBD2 TRBV7-3 - CASSLAGGLGTQYF TGTGCCAGCAGCTTAGCGGGGGGGCTTGGAACGCAGTATTTT
TRBJ2-5 - TRBV5-1 - CASSFGPRGSQETQYF TGCGCCAGCAGCTTTGGCCCCCGCGGATCCCAAGAGACCCAGTACTTC
TRBJ2-7 - TRBV7-9 - CASSPQLGHEQYF TGTGCCAGCAGCCCCCAGTTGGGCCACGAGCAGTACTTC
TRBJ1-6 TRBD1 TRBV7-6 - CASSPTGTDSPLHF TGTGCCAGCAGCCCGACAGGGACCGATTCACCCCTCCACTTT
TRBJ2-1 - TRBV18 - CASSPPSERLEQFF TGTGCCAGCTCACCACCGTCCGAGCGTCTTGAGCAGTTCTTC
TRBJ1-1 - TRBV7-9 - CASSLIGTTTEAFF TGTGCCAGCAGCTTGATAGGGACTACCACTGAAGCTTTCTTT
TRBJ1-2 - TRBV19 - CASSTRDYGYTF TGTGCCAGTAGTACCCGTGACTATGGCTACACCTTC
TRBJ1-2 - TRBV3-1/TRBV3-2 - CASSQGTEFFYGYTF TGTGCCAGCAGCCAAGGGACAGAGTTTTTCTATGGCTACACCTTC
TRBJ1-4 TRBD1 TRBV7-9 - CASSHRQGGVEKLFF TGTGCCAGCAGCCACCGACAGGGAGGTGTTGAAAAACTGTTTTTT
TRBJ1-3 - TRBV7-2 - CASSLERTAGNTIYF TGTGCCAGCAGCTTAGAGAGGACAGCTGGAAACACCATATATTTT
TRBJ2-1 - TRBV5-6 once CASSIAGRSYNEQFF TGTGCCAGCAGCATTGCAGGGAGGTCCTACAATGAGCAGTTCTTC
TRBJ1-1 TRBD1 TRBV5-5 once CASSGKGQGAFAEAFF TGTGCCAGCAGCGGAAAGGGACAGGGGGCTTTTGCTGAAGCTTTCTTT
TRBJ2-3 - TRBV5-1 - CASSLDSYTDTQYF TGCGCCAGCAGCTTGGACAGTTACACAGATACGCAGTATTTT
TRBJ1-2 TRBD1 TRBV5-1 - CASSRQGLTLHNYGYTF TGCGCCAGCAGCCGACAGGGCCTAACCTTGCATAACTATGGCTACACCTTC
TRBJ2-5 - TRBV2 - CASSEDIGAQYF TGTGCCAGCAGTGAGGATATCGGAGCCCAGTACTTC
TRBJ2-1 TRBD2 TRBV5-5 - CASSLGTSEANEQFF TGTGCCAGCAGCTTAGGGACTAGCGAGGCTAATGAGCAGTTCTTC
TRBJ2-1 TRBD1 TRBV4-1 - CASSQDRDRGGYNEQFF TGCGCCAGCAGCCAAGATAGGGACAGGGGAGGCTACAATGAGCAGTTCTTC
TRBJ1-5 - TRBV5-1 - CASSLEGGSNQPQHF TGCGCCAGCAGCTTGGAGGGGGGGAGCAATCAGCCCCAGCATTTT
TRBJ1-3 TRBD1 TRBV11-2 - CASRGGQAYGNTIYF TGTGCCAGCAGGGGAGGACAGGCTTATGGAAACACCATATATTTT
TRBJ1-3 - TRBV18 - CASSPSEGGNTIYF TGTGCCAGCTCACCATCGGAGGGAGGAAACACCATATATTTT
TRBJ1-5 - TRBV21-1 - CASNKELLVERKNQPQHF TGTGCCAGCAACAAAGAGCTTTTGGTCGAGAGGAAAAATCAGCCCCAGCATTTT
TRBJ2-3 TRBD2 TRBV2 - CASASSGGGDTQYF TGTGCCAGCGCCTCTAGCGGGGGGGGAGATACGCAGTATTTT
TRBJ2-7 - TRBV19 - CASSPTTGDFSYEQYF TGTGCCAGTAGTCCAACTACAGGGGACTTCTCCTACGAGCAGTACTTC
TRBJ2-5 - TRBV11-2 - CASSRQQETQYF TGTGCCAGCAGTAGACAGCAAGAGACCCAGTACTTC
TRBJ2-3 TRBD2 TRBV7-7 many CASSLGASGGLAGSDTQYF TGTGCTAGCAGCTTAGGGGCTAGCGGGGGACTAGCAGGGTCAGATACGCAGTATTTT
TRBJ2-5 - TRBV19 - CASSIRRGTPSGETQYF TGTGCCAGTAGTATCCGCCGGGGTACTCCATCGGGAGAGACCCAGTACTTC
TRBJ1-2 - TRBV7-2 - CASSLVLVGANYGYTF TGTGCCAGCAGCTTAGTTCTCGTCGGTGCTAACTATGGCTACACCTTC
TRBJ2-5 TRBD2 TRBV2 - CASSVGGGVYYF TGTGCCAGCAGTGTGGGCGGGGGGGTCTATTACTTC
TRBJ1-1 - TRBV6-1 - CASSEMSGGVLTEAFF TGTGCCAGCAGTGAAATGAGTGGAGGGGTATTAACTGAAGCTTTCTTT
TRBJ2-3 TRBD1 TRBV6-4 - CASSTGTGGTDTQYF TGTGCCAGCAGTACCGGGACAGGGGGCACAGATACGCAGTATTTT
TRBJ1-6 TRBD1 TRBV28 - CASSFGDRANSPLHF TGTGCCAGCAGTTTCGGGGACAGGGCGAATTCACCCCTCCACTTT
TRBJ2-4 - TRBV19 once CASSMGTEINIQYF TGTGCCAGTAGTATGGGGACTGAGATAAACATTCAGTACTTC
TRBJ2-1 - TRBV11-2 - CASNEGRNEQFF TGTGCCAGCAACGAGGGCAGGAATGAGCAGTTCTTC
TRBJ1-1 - TRBV4-1 few CASSQEIAIENTEAFF TGCGCCAGCAGCCAAGAAATTGCGATAGAGAACACTGAAGCTTTCTTT
TRBJ2-2 - TRBV6-5 - CASRDRQNTGELFF TGTGCCAGCAGAGACAGACAGAACACCGGGGAGCTGTTTTTT
TRBJ1-5 - TRBV29-1 - CSVKQGLGNQPQHF TGCAGCGTTAAGCAGGGTCTTGGCAATCAGCCCCAGCATTTT
TRBJ2-3 TRBD2 TRBV6-2/TRBV6-3 - CASSYGGGPDTDTQYF TGTGCCAGCAGTTACGGGGGGGGTCCCGACACAGATACGCAGTATTTT
TRBJ2-5 - TRBV28 - CASSLAWGAETQYF TGTGCCAGCAGTTTGGCGTGGGGCGCGGAGACCCAGTACTTC
TRBJ2-5 - TRBV19 - CASKRRGVLGTQETQYF TGTGCCAGTAAGCGCCGCGGAGTTTTGGGGACACAAGAGACCCAGTACTTC
TRBJ1-1 - TRBV12-3/TRBV12-4 - CASKPQGGTEAFF TGTGCCAGCAAACCACAGGGCGGGACTGAAGCTTTCTTT
TRBJ2-7 - TRBV12-3/TRBV12-4 - CASSLARSEQYF TGTGCCAGCAGTTTAGCGCGCTCAGAGCAGTACTTC
TRBJ1-2 - TRBV28 - CASSWGGYGYTF TGTGCCAGCAGCTGGGGGGGCTATGGCTACACCTTC